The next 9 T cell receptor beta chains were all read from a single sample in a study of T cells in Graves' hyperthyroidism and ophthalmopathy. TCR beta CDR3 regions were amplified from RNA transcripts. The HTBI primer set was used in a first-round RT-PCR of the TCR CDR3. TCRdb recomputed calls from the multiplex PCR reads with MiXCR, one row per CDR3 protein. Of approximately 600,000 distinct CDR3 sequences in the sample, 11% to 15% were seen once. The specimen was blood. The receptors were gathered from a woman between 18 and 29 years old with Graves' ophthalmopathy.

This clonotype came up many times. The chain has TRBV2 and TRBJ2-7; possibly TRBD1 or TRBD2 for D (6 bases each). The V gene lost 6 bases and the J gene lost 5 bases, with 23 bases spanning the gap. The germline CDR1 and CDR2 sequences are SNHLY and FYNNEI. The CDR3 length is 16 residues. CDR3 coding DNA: TGTGCCAGCAGGGGGTCGGAGGGGGTTTCGCGTAACGAGCAGTACTTC. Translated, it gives CASRGSEGVSRNEQYF.

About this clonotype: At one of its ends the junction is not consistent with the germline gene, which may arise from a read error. CDR3 bases: TGTGCCAGCGACAGGGGATCTGGCTACATCTTC. The encoded protein is CASDRGSGYIF. The chain couples TRBV28 to TRBJ1-2; 8 nucleotides agree with TRBD1. The germline CDR1 and CDR2 sequences are MDHEN and SYDVKM. This CDR3 contains 11 residues.

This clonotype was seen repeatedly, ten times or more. The CDR3 reads CASSFGTVSGNTIYF. As DNA, the CDR3 is TGTGCCAGCAGTTTCGGGACAGTCTCTGGAAACACCATATATTTT. This chain links TRBV28 with TRBJ1-3; 7 bases fit TRBD1. The junction had 2 bases not matched to a gene; V was cut back by 3 bases and J by 0 bases. Germline CDR1 MDHEN, CDR2 SYDVKM. The CDR3 has 15 residues.

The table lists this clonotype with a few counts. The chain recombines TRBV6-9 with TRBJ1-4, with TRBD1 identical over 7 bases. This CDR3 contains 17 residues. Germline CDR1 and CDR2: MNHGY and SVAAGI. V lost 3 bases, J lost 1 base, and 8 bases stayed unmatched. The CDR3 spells CASSYGRGTVTNEKLFF. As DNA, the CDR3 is TGTGCCAGCAGTTACGGCCGTGGGACAGTAACTAATGAAAAACTGTTTTTT.

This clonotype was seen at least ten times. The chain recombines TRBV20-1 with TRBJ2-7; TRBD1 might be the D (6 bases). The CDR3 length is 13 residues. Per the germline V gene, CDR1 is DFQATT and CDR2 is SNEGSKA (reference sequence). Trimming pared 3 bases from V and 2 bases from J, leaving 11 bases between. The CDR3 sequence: CSASLDSTYEQYF. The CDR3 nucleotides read TGCAGTGCTAGTTTGGACAGCACCTACGAGCAGTACTTC.

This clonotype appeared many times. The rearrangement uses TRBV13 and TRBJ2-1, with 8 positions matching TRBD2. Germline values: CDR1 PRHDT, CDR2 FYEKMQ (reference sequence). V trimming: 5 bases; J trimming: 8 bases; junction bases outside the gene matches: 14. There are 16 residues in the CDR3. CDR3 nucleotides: TGTGCCAGCAGCCAGGCGGGGGGAAGCGCTGGGGATGAGCAGTTCTTC. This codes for CASSQAGGSAGDEQFF.

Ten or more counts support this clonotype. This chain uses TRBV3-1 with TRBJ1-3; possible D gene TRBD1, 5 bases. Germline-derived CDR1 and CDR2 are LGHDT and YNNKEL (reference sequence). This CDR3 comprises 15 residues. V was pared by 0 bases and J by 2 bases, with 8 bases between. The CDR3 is CASSQDGRAGNTIYF. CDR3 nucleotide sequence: TGTGCCAGCAGCCAAGACGGCAGGGCTGGAAACACCATATATTTT.

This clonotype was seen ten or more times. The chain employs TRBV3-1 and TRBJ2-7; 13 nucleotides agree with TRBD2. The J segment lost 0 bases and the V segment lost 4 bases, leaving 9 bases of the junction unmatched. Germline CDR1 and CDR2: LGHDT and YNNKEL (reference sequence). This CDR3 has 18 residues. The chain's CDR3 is CASSPPGLAGAASYEQYF. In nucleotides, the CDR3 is TGTGCCAGCAGCCCCCCCGGACTAGCGGGAGCTGCCTCCTACGAGCAGTACTTC.

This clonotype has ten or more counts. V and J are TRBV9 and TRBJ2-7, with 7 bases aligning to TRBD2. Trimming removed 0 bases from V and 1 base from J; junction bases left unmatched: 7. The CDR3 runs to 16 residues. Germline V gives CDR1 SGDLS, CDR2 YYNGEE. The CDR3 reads CASSVEAGLPSYEQYF. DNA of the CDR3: TGTGCCAGCAGCGTAGAGGCGGGACTACCTTCCTACGAGCAGTACTTC. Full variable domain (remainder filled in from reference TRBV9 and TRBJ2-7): DSGVTQTPKHLITATGQRVTLRCSPRSGDLSVYWYQQSLDQGLQFLIQYYNGEERAKGNILERFSAQQFPDLHSELNLSSLELGDSALYFCASSVEAGLPSYEQYFGPGTRLTVT.